What follows are 21 T cell receptor beta chains derived from one specimen sequenced in a study of molecular identifiers for immune sequencing clone quantification. In TCRdb, the PCR reads were re-called with MiXCR into one record per CDR3 protein. This table has 460,000 or so distinct CDR3 sequences, 25% appearing once. Sequenced: naive CD8+ T cells from blood, with Jurkat cell RNA spiked in. Subset in this sample: FACS-sorted CD8+CD4-CCR7+CD45RA+ naive T cells. These receptors were obtained from a human donor in good health. Some libraries in this study had Jurkat cell RNA spiked in.

On this clonotype itself: Its ends do not fully match the called genes, so a read error is possible. The V and J genes are TRBV18 and TRBJ1-5, with D possibly matching TRBD1 (6 bases). The CDR3 runs 15 residues. The germline V gene has CDR1 KGHSH and CDR2 LQKENI. The CDR3 spells CASSPLGGAGPPPPF. The CDR3 coding sequence is TGTGCCAGCTCCCCATTAGGGGGGGCCGGTCCGCCCCCGCCTTTT.

At least ten counts were recorded for this clonotype. This chain links TRBV7-2 with TRBJ2-7; D is possibly TRBD1 or TRBD2 (5 bases each). Per germline, CDR1 SGHTA and CDR2 FQGNSA. Trimming left V 2 bases short and J 7 bases short, with 12 bases between. This CDR3 region has 13 residues. The CDR3 DNA reads as TGTGCCAGCAGCTTACCCGGGGCGCGGGAGCAGTACTTC. This encodes CASSLPGAREQYF.

The CDR3 is CAWSVRGPPALEQYF. The CDR3 DNA is TGTGCCTGGAGTGTCCGCGGGCCCCCGGCTTTAGAGCAGTACTTC. The chain carries TRBV30 and TRBJ2-7, with a tentative D call TRBD2 (5 bases). In germline, CDR1 is GTSNPN, CDR2 SVGIG (reference sequence). The CDR3 loop spans 15 amino acids. Trimming pared 0 bases from V and 7 bases from J, leaving 19 bases between.

The rearrangement links TRBV7-9 to TRBJ1-5; 7 bases agree with TRBD1. J lost 3 bases, V lost 5 bases, and 7 bases had no gene match. Germline V gene lookup returns CDR1 SEHNR and CDR2 FQNEAQ (reference sequence). This CDR3 spans 15 amino acids. CDR3 DNA sequence: TGTGCCAGCAGCCCGACAGGGTTTGACAATCAGCCCCAGCATTTT. Protein product: CASSPTGFDNQPQHF. The full variable domain, its missing parts supplied by reference TRBV7-9 and TRBJ1-5, is DTGVSQNPRHKITKRGQNVTFRCDPISEHNRLYWYRQTLGQGPEFLTYFQNEAQLEKSRLLSDRFSAERPKGSFSTLEIQRTEQGDSAMYLCASSPTGFDNQPQHFGDGTRLSIL.

There are many counts of this clonotype. This chain uses TRBV5-4 with TRBJ2-3, with D hard to call. This CDR3 spans 15 amino acids. V lost 0 bases and J lost 0, with 8 bases in between. The germline CDR1 and CDR2 sequences are SGHNT and YYREEE (reference sequence). The CDR3 sequence is CASSLVQPSTDTQYF. The CDR3 DNA sequence: TGTGCCAGCAGCTTGGTGCAACCTAGCACAGATACGCAGTATTTT.

This clonotype was seen a handful of times. The DNA for the CDR3 is TGCAGTGCTAGAGATCCCCCGGGGGGGACCCCCTACGAGCAGTACTTC. Encoded protein: CSARDPPGGTPYEQYF. V and J are TRBV20-1 and TRBJ2-7; 8 bases are shared with TRBD2. CDR3 size: 16 residues. With 0 bases clipped from V and 2 bases from J, the junction kept 9 bases outside the gene matches. CDR1 is DFQATT, CDR2 SNEGSKA, per germline (reference sequence).

This clonotype turned up a few times. This chain uses TRBV7-6 with TRBJ2-6; no clear D. The V gene lost 2 bases and the J gene lost 2 bases, with 13 bases spanning the gap. Germline CDR1 and CDR2: SGHVS and FNYEAQ. This CDR3 spans 17 amino acids. CDR3 in amino acids: CASSLPITQTGANVLTF. Here the CDR3 DNA reads TGTGCCAGCAGCTTACCAATAACTCAAACTGGGGCCAACGTCCTGACTTTC. The entire variable domain, with the rest obtained from reference TRBV7-6 and TRBJ2-6, is as follows: GAGVSQSPRYKVTKRGQDVALRCDPISGHVSLYWYRQALGQGPEFLTYFNYEAQQDKSGLPNDRFSAERPEGSISTLTIQRTEQRDSAMYRCASSLPITQTGANVLTFGAGSRLTVL.

This clonotype has more than one count but fewer than ten. The V call is TRBV6-2 or TRBV6-3, the J call TRBJ2-7; TRBD1 matches 7 bases. Trimming took 0 bases from V and 1 from J; bases not matched to a gene: 9. The CDR3 extends over 17 amino acids. Per germline, CDR1 MNHEY and CDR2 SVGEGT. The CDR3, as DNA: TGTGCCAGCAGTTACTCGTGGCAGGGGGTCAGGTCCTACGAGCAGTACTTC. Translation gives CASSYSWQGVRSYEQYF.

This clonotype was observed a handful of times. The genes are TRBV19 and TRBJ2-2; 10 bases agree with TRBD1. The J segment lost 6 bases and the V segment lost 2 bases, leaving 3 bases of the junction unmatched. CDR1 and CDR2 (germline): LNHDA, SQIVND (reference sequence). The length of the CDR3 is 15 residues. CDR3 nucleotide sequence: TGTGCCAGTAGTATATGGACAGGGGGTCCCGGGGAGCTGTTTTTT. It codes for CASSIWTGGPGELFF.

Details on this clonotype: This sequence may be a read error, since a much larger clone differs from it by one base. This sequence joins TRBV5-1 and TRBJ2-1; TRBD2 matches 14 bases. The germline CDR1 and CDR2 sequences are SGHRS and YFSETQ. The CDR3 sequence is 15 residues long. This chain's CDR3 is CVSSWTSGGHNEQFF. CDR3 DNA: TGCGTCAGCAGCTGGACTAGCGGGGGGCACAATGAGCAGTTCTTC.

This clonotype was seen repeatedly, ten times or more. CDR3 DNA sequence: TGTGCCTGGATGCTACGACAAACGAACACCGGGGAGCTGTTTTTT. Translating gives CAWMLRQTNTGELFF. The chain joins TRBV30 to TRBJ2-2; D gene uncertain. The CDR3 covers 15 residues. V was cut by 4 bases and J by 0 bases, with 12 bases left in between. CDR1 is GTSNPN, CDR2 SVGIG, per germline (reference sequence).

There are many counts of this clonotype. The chain joins TRBV7-2 to TRBJ2-1; 8 bases fit TRBD2. This CDR3 comprises 19 residues. V dropped 0 bases and J dropped 3; count of bases not matched to a gene: 13. Germline-derived CDR1 and CDR2 are SGHTA and FQGNSA. CDR3 nucleotides: TGTGCCAGCAGCTTAGCTGAGGTATTCCGGGAGGGCCTCTACAATGAGCAGTTCTTC. Amino acids: CASSLAEVFREGLYNEQFF.

This clonotype was recorded many times. The V and J genes are TRBV12-3 or TRBV12-4 and TRBJ2-7; the D is unclear. The V end lost 4 bases, the J end lost 6 bases, and 22 bases lay between the germline ends. CDR3 length equals 16 residues. In DNA form, the CDR3 reads TGTGCCAGCAGTTCGGTTTGTACAATCGCTTCGTGCGAGCAGTACTTC. Its translation: CASSSVCTIASCEQYF.

The V gene is TRBV10-2, the J gene TRBJ1-2; D gene unclear. V lost 0 bases and J 4 bases, leaving 21 bases between the germline ends. The CDR3 is made up of 18 amino acids. CDR1 and CDR2 from the germline V gene are WSHSY and SAAADI. The CDR3 region has the DNA TGCGCCAGCAGTGAGTCGATAGGTTTGGAACGAATCCTCTATGGCTACACCTTC. It is translated as CASSESIGLERILYGYTF.

Details on this clonotype: A much larger clone lies a single base off, so this may be a read error. The V call is TRBV15, the J call TRBJ2-1; D perhaps matches TRBD2 (5 bases). The CDR3 totals 19 residues. V dropped 0 bases and J dropped 2 bases, with 20 bases sitting between them. From germline, CDR1 is LNHNV and CDR2 YYDKDF (reference sequence). Written as DNA, the CDR3 is TGTGCCACCAGCAGAGATCTGTCTAGAGGGTCGGGGACCTACAATGAGCAGTTCTTC. Protein sequence: CATSRDLSRGSGTYNEQFF.

This clonotype is a singleton in its sample. This may stem from a read error, because a much larger clone lies one nucleotide away. The chain joins TRBV28 to TRBJ2-7; the D gene is possibly TRBD2 (6 bases). This CDR3 region has 14 residues. Germline V gene sequence: CDR1 MDHEN, CDR2 SYDVKM. The V and J ends lost 2 bases and 6 bases respectively, with 14 bases between them. Here the CDR3 reads CASSLLSRGCEQYF. The CDR3 region has the DNA TGTGCCAGCAGTTTACTGTCTCGGGGGTGCGAGCAGTACTTC.

Turning to this clonotype: Since a much larger clone is just one base distant, this may be a read error. Lacking the conserved final phenylalanine or tryptophan, this CDR3 likely reflects a read error. The genes are TRBV5-1 and TRBJ1-1; unclear D gene. Looked up from germline, CDR1 is SGHRS and CDR2 is YFSETQ. The ends were cut back, 6 bases at V and 1 base at J, with 13 bases in the middle. CDR3 length equals 14 residues. CDR3 nucleotide sequence: TGCGCCAGCAAGTTTTTGTCGGGGAACACTGAAGCTTTCTAT. Its translation: CASKFLSGNTEAFY.

In its sample, this clonotype was seen many times. CDR3 sequence: CASSKSSSGLTDTQYF. The DNA for the CDR3 is TGTGCCAGCAGCAAAAGCTCTAGCGGACTCACAGATACGCAGTATTTT. This rearrangement joins TRBV21-1 to TRBJ2-3; the DNA was not compared with TRBD2, the D call given in the table. TRBV21-1 is a pseudogene. The length of the CDR3 is 16 residues.

In the case of this clonotype: This clone may be a read error of a much larger clone one base away. The V gene is TRBV28, the J gene TRBJ2-6; TRBD1 matches at 11 bases. This CDR3 is 17 amino acids long. In germline, CDR1 is MDHEN, CDR2 SYDVKM. The CDR3 region is CASSRDRGYSGANVLPF. DNA for the CDR3: TGTGCCAGCAGCCGGGACAGGGGGTACTCTGGGGCCAACGTCCTGCCTTTC.

On this clonotype: Germline and junction disagree at one end, which may indicate a read error. V usage is TRBV6-2 or TRBV6-3 and J usage is TRBJ2-1; no definite D call. This CDR3 contains 12 residues. From germline, CDR1 is MNHEY and CDR2 SVGEGT. The CDR3 nucleotides are TGTGCCAGCAGTTTGGATAGGAATGAGCGGTTCTTC. As protein: CASSLDRNERFF.

The chain carries TRBV2 and TRBJ1-2; D is ambiguous. V lost 6 bases to trimming and J lost 4 bases, with 6 bases between them. Germline V gene lookup returns CDR1 SNHLY and CDR2 FYNNEI. The CDR3 contains 11 residues. The CDR3 region has the DNA TGTGCCAGCAGGTCCGGCTATGGCTACACCTTC. Translated, it gives CASRSGYGYTF.